This TCR beta chain comes out of a study of beta chain features in type 1 diabetes. Study-level findings and limits: A greater similarity of naive, central memory and Treg TCRB repertoires was seen among patients than among healthy donors.

Regarding this clone: Its cognate antigen is unknown.

Since all of the isolated RNA was reverse transcribed, expressed TCRB transcripts were what got sequenced. Repertoires were generated with immunoSEQ multiplex PCR, while TCRdb's copy carries only in-frame clones and drops some. This repertoire shows about 150,000 clones, about 10% found once; its top ten account for roughly 1.4%. Germline lookup yields CDR1 SGHTA and CDR2 FQGNSA. V shed 1 base and J 1 base; nucleotides not matched to a gene: 5. The CDR3 totals 16 residues. The sample comprised naive CD4+ T cells from blood. The chain is built from TRBV7-2 and TRBJ2-7; TRBD1 matches 9 bases. The clonotype was recovered from a man in his late teens or twenties in good health. The CDR3 nucleotides read TGTGCCAGCAGCTTAGGGGGGACAGGGTGGTCCTACGAGCAGTACTTC. It codes for CASSLGGTGWSYEQYF.